These 14 T cell receptor beta chains came from one sample sequenced in a study of cytotoxic CD8 clonotypes in ibrutinib-treated CLL. TCRdb keeps only in-frame clones here, not all; method: immunoSEQ multiplex PCR. This sample has 20,000 to 25,000 clones; approximately 71% occur once, and the top ten carry around 44%. The starting material was PBMCs, obtained after 12 months of ibrutinib treatment. The receptors stem from a human donor with chronic lymphocytic leukemia.

The rearrangement joins TRBV6-5 to TRBJ1-1; D is uncertain. Germline V gives CDR1 MNHEY, CDR2 SVGAGI. V dropped 7 bases and J dropped 3 bases, with 9 bases sitting between them. The CDR3 covers 12 residues. CDR3 bases: TGTGCCAGCACAGGTTTGGACACTGAAGCTTTCTTT. It translates to CASTGLDTEAFF.

The V call is TRBV7-9, the J call TRBJ1-2; possibly TRBD1 for D (6 bases). V was shortened by 1 base and J by 2 bases, with 11 bases between the two germline ends. CDR3 length: 15 residues. The germline gives CDR1 SEHNR, CDR2 FQNEAQ (reference sequence). The CDR3 here is CASSLGGAANYGYTF. Written as DNA, the CDR3 is TGTGCCAGCAGCTTAGGGGGGGCGGCCAACTATGGCTACACCTTC.

The chain employs TRBV30 and TRBJ2-3; 13 nucleotides line up with TRBD2. With V trimmed by 7 bases and J by 4 bases, 11 bases remained unmatched. The CDR3 contains 16 residues. Per germline, CDR1 GTSNPN and CDR2 SVGIG (reference sequence). The chain's CDR3 is CAFRPTSGGAADTQYF. The CDR3 region has the DNA TGTGCCTTCCGACCTACTAGCGGGGGGGCCGCAGATACGCAGTATTTT.

This chain uses TRBV6-5 with TRBJ2-7; D gene ambiguous. V dropped 7 bases and J dropped 2 bases, with 12 bases sitting between them. Germline CDR1 reads MNHEY; CDR2 reads SVGAGI. The CDR3 has 13 residues. This CDR3 reads CASTPRGTYEQYF. CDR3 DNA sequence: TGTGCCAGCACCCCCCGCGGCACCTACGAGCAGTACTTC.

The V call is TRBV28, the J call TRBJ1-2, with TRBD1 matching over 9 bases. V trimming: 5 bases; J trimming: 8 bases; junction bases outside the gene matches: 9. There are 14 residues in the CDR3. CDR1 MDHEN and CDR2 SYDVKM come from the germline V gene. The CDR3 protein is CASSPAGTGRGYTF. In DNA, the CDR3 is TGTGCCAGCAGTCCGGCCGGGACAGGGCGCGGCTACACCTTC.

J is TRBJ1-2 and V is TRBV4-1; D not certain. Trimming shortened V by 4 bases and J by 8 bases, and 8 bases separated the two germline ends. Germline CDR1 MGHRA, CDR2 YSYEKL. The CDR3 is 11 amino acids. CDR3 sequence: CASSRAGGYTF. The CDR3 bases are TGCGCCAGCAGCCGAGCGGGGGGCTACACCTTC.

There are a few counts of this clone. The rearrangement links TRBV20-1 to TRBJ1-1; unclear D gene. The CDR3 is 11 residues long. Looked up from germline, CDR1 is DFQATT and CDR2 is SNEGSKA (reference sequence). Between the trimmed V and J ends, which lost 3 bases and 9 bases, there was a span of 11 bases. This chain's CDR3 is CSAREQTQAFF. CDR3 DNA: TGCAGTGCTAGGGAACAGACCCAAGCTTTCTTT.

This clone has a single count. The chain combines TRBV5-6 with TRBJ1-2, with D perhaps TRBD1 (5 bases). From germline, CDR1 is SGHDT and CDR2 YYEEEE. The CDR3 covers 15 residues. V lost 1 base and J 4 bases, leaving 14 bases between the germline ends. The CDR3 nucleotides are TGTGCCAGCAGCTTGCAAGGGGCGAAGCTCTATGGCTACACCTTC. The encoded protein is CASSLQGAKLYGYTF.

This sequence joins TRBV7-9 and TRBJ2-1, with TRBD1 as a possible D gene (5 bases). The V end lost 5 bases, the J end lost 6 bases, and 11 bases lay between the germline ends. This CDR3 spans 13 amino acids. Per germline, CDR1 SEHNR and CDR2 FQNEAQ (reference sequence). DNA of the CDR3: TGTGCCAGCAGCGTGAAGGACATCAATGAGCAGTTCTTC. Protein product: CASSVKDINEQFF.

The rearrangement joins TRBV28 to TRBJ2-7; tentatively, D is TRBD2 (5 bases). Germline V lookup: CDR1 MDHEN, CDR2 SYDVKM. V dropped 2 bases and J dropped 3 bases, with 14 bases sitting between them. The CDR3 consists of 15 residues. The CDR3 nucleotides are TGTGCCAGCAGTTTACCACGAGGGTTCTACTACGAGCAGTACTTC. Protein product: CASSLPRGFYYEQYF.

V gene TRBV5-1 combines with J gene TRBJ2-7; 8 positions agree with TRBD2. The CDR3 spans 15 residues. Trimming cost V 0 bases and J 2 bases; bases outside gene matches: 4. The germline V gene encodes CDR1 SGHRS and CDR2 YFSETQ. In nucleotides, the CDR3 is TGCGCCAGCAGCTTGGTAGCGGGGACTACCTACGAGCAGTACTTC. Translating gives CASSLVAGTTYEQYF.

The genes are TRBV12-5 and TRBJ1-1; no firm D call. Between the trimmed V and J ends, which lost 1 base and 5 bases, there was a span of 8 bases. Germline assignment: CDR1 LGHNT and CDR2 FRNRAP. The CDR3 sequence is 13 residues long. The CDR3: CASGLERGTEAFF. The CDR3 DNA sequence: TGTGCTAGTGGTTTGGAACGGGGAACTGAAGCTTTCTTT.

About this clone: The same CDR3 is also encoded by other DNA sequences in this sample. V usage is TRBV6-5 and J usage is TRBJ1-2; 8 bases align to TRBD1. The germline CDR1 and CDR2 sequences are MNHEY and SVGAGI. The ends lost 6 bases at V and 4 bases at J; junction bases unmatched: 4. CDR3 length: 13 residues. This chain's CDR3 is CASRPGQGYGYTF. The CDR3 coding sequence is TGTGCCAGCAGGCCCGGACAGGGCTATGGCTACACCTTC.

Comments on this clone: A read error may produce the germline difference seen at one junction end. The chain links TRBV2 to TRBJ2-7, with 8 bases matching TRBD1. Germline V gene data show CDR1 as SNHLY and CDR2 as FYNNEI. The CDR3 totals 14 residues. The CDR3 DNA sequence: TGTGCCAGCAGTGCCGGGACAGGAACCTACGGGCAGTACTTC. Its protein product is CASSAGTGTYGQYF.